This TCR beta chain was sequenced for a study of CD8+ T cells in alopecia areata (dated by TCRdb to the late 2010s). Context from the whole study: Treated patients were enrolled in an open-label pilot trial of oral tofacitinib, 5 to 10 mg twice daily, for moderate-to-severe alopecia areata. Scalp clonality was compared among normal scalp (n=4), patchy alopecia areata scalp (n=8), and alopecia totalis/universalis scalp (n=8). In treated patients, disease severity was measured using the SALT score, which gives the percentage of scalp surface area affected. TCRbeta CDR3 regions were amplified by immunoSEQ multiplex PCR with 35 Vbeta forward and 13 Jbeta reverse primers. RNA came from the PAXgene miRNA kit for fixed scalp, the miRNeasy kit for PBMCs, and the RNeasy kit for mouse skin. To study T cell clonal expansion in alopecia areata, the researchers applied high-throughput TCRbeta sequencing to both the C3H/HeJ mouse model and human patients. Biopsies were taken from tofacitinib-treated patients at baseline and at 4 and 24 weeks of treatment, and a later scalp biopsy was taken in several of the tofacitinib-treated patients. Scalp tissue and sorted CD4+ and CD8+ peripheral blood T cells from patchy and totalis/universalis alopecia areata patients and from healthy controls were covered by human TCRbeta sequencing. Tofacitinib was administered for 6 to 18 months, and 6 months of follow-up off drug were then conducted to assess delayed response and recurrence.

Note on this clone: Its recognized antigen is unknown. No base qualities exist here, and no much larger clone lies one base off it.

Interpreted using the paper, the time point label stands for: 4 weeks on oral tofacitinib. Explained via the paper, the treatment or condition label denotes: oral pan-JAK inhibitor, 5-10 mg twice daily. Lesional scalp punch biopsies and peripheral blood were obtained from alopecia areata patients. PBMCs were isolated by density centrifugation and stained for CD3, CD4 and CD8, and CD4+ and CD8+ T cells were sorted on a FACSAria. Trimming leaves V shorter by 6 bases and J shorter by 2 bases, with the junction holding 6 bases beyond the gene matches. The CDR3 starts with the cysteine, ends with the phenylalanine, and has 15 residues. Left in the record is the CDR3 DNA by itself, 45 bases read in frame from the first base. CDR1 MNHEY and CDR2 SVGAGI were looked up in the germline V gene. The paper as a whole reports these results and caveats: Because the treated cohort was small and included a single nonresponder, larger studies are needed to assess links between baseline CD8+ expansion and response. Scalp TCR repertoire analysis is complicated because resident alphabeta T cells in normal human skin are also sequenced, whereas mouse skin is dominated by gammadelta T cells. Shared TCR sequences between patients were less evident than in mice, which may be partly attributable to HLA diversity in the patient population. Higher clonality and more expanded CD8+ clones were observed in lesional scalp than in normal scalp, particularly in alopecia totalis/universalis, a finding suggestive of antigenic drive. Tofacitinib significantly decreased scalp clonality and the number of expanded CD8+ clones among the top 100 scalp clones. During tofacitinib treatment, many expanded lesional clones remained in scalp and blood, and this persistence may partly explain relapse after treatment is stopped.

The protocol used for the library was the immunoSEQ multiplex PCR assay. For TCR sequencing, RNA was extracted from every sample and reverse transcribed into cDNA to serve as template. First-strand cDNA was synthesized with SuperScript III using a 2:1 mix of oligo-dT and random hexamers. A synthetic immune receptor repertoire was used to measure amplification bias, and any remaining bias was corrected computationally. Processing in the source paper ran as follows. Raw reads were preprocessed for error removal, and CDR3 was defined according to IMGT conventions as running from the conserved cysteine to phenylalanine. Clonality was calculated as 1 minus Shannon entropy normalized by log2 of the number of productive unique TCRs. Whether scalp clones were CD4 or CD8 was inferred by matching scalp TCRbeta sequences against CD4 and CD8 repertoires sorted from blood. TCRdb obtained this table from immuneACCESS and retained in-frame rearrangements with V and J assigned. These tables miss some clones; where compared with another copy, unresolved V genes account for less than half of the shortfall, and the remainder is unexplained. Clone size and V and J calls were adopted from that table, with D and trimming inferred from the DNA. The sample contains about 120,000 clones, about 50% of them found a single time. The top ten clonotypes cover 0.45% to 0.5% of the sample.

The TCR originated in a human donor with alopecia areata. The sequence is built from TRBV6-5 and TRBJ2-7, with 11 middle bases fitting TRBD2. Sequences were derived from CD4+ T cells sorted from blood, sampled at week 4, from a patient treated with tofacitinib. CDR3 protein: CASRLQTSGTYEQYF. In nucleotide form, the sequence is TGTGCCAGCAGACTCCAGACTAGCGGGACCTACGAGCAGTACTTC.